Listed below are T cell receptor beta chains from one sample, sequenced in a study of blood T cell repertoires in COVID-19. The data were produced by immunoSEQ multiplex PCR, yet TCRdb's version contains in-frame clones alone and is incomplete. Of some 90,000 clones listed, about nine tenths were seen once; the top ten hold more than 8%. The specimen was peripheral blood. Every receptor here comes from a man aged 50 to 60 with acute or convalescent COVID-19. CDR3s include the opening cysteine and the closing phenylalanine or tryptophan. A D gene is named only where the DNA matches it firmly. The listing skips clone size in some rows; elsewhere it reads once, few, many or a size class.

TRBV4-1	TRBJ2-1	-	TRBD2	TGCGCCAGCAGCCAAGAATCACTAGCGGGACGCAATGAGCAGTTCTTC	CASSQESLAGRNEQFF
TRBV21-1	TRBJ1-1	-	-	TGTGCCAGCAGCAAGTCCAATCGGGTCGCTTTCTTT	CASSKSNRVAFF
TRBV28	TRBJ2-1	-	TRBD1	TGTGCCAGCAGTTTCACGTCACAGGGGGCGGGCAATGAGCAGTTCTTC	CASSFTSQGAGNEQFF
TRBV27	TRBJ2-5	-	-	TGTGCCAGCAAACATGGACAGATAGGGCAAGAGACCCAGTACTTC	CASKHGQIGQETQYF
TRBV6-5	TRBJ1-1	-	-	TGTGCCAGCAGTTACGGCGGGTCCACTGAAGCTTTCTTT	CASSYGGSTEAFF
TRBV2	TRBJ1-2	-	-	TGTGCCAGCAGGGATTCCTGGGTCAGGGCTGGATATGGCTACACCTTC	CASRDSWVRAGYGYTF
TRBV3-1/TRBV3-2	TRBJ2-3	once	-	TGTGCCAGCAGCCAGAAACTACTCACAGATACGCAGTATTTT	CASSQKLLTDTQYF
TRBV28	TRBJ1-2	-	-	TGTGCCAGCAGTTTTGGAGGGAAAGCTAACTATGGCTACACCTTC	CASSFGGKANYGYTF
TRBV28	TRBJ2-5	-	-	TGTGCCAGCAGCCAGCCCCCAGCGTGGGAGACCCAGTACTTC	CASSQPPAWETQYF
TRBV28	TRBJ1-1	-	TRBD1	TGTGCCAGCAGACTTACAGGGGGGGTCTACACTGAAGCTTTCTTT	CASRLTGGVYTEAFF
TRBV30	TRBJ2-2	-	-	TGTGCCTGGAGTGTACATATTGCCGGGGAGCTGTTTTTT	CAWSVHIAGELFF
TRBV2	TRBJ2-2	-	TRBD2	TGTGCCAGCACTGGACTAGCGGGGGCCAACACCGGGGAGCTGTTTTTT	CASTGLAGANTGELFF
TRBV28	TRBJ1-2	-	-	TGTGCCAGCCTAAACAGTAGGGGGTTAAACTATGGCTACACCTTC	CASLNSRGLNYGYTF
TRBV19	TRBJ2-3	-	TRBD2	TGTGCCAGTAGTATCAACTCGGGGGGGCATGTCACAGATACGCAGTATTTT	CASSINSGGHVTDTQYF
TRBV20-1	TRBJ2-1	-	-	TGCAGTGTTAACTCCTACAATGAGCAGTTCTTC	CSVNSYNEQFF
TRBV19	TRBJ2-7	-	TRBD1	TGTGCCAGTAGGCGTACAGGGGACACCTACGAGCAGTACTTC	CASRRTGDTYEQYF
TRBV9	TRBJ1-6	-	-	TGTGCCAGCAGCGTAGGAGTCCCGAACTCACCCCTCCACTTT	CASSVGVPNSPLHF
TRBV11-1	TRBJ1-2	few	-	TGTGCCAGCAGCTTAGAAGGGGCCTATGGCTACACCTTC	CASSLEGAYGYTF
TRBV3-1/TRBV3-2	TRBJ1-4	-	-	TGTGCCAGCAGCCAAGATGGGGCACTTACTAATGAAAAACTGTTTTTT	CASSQDGALTNEKLFF
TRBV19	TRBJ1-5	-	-	TGTGCCAGCAACAACGGACAGATCAATCAGCCCCAGCATTTT	CASNNGQINQPQHF
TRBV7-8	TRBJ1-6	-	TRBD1	TGTGCCAGCAGCTTATTTACCGACAGGGGGATTTCACCCCTCCACTTT	CASSLFTDRGISPLHF
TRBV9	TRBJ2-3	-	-	TGTGCCAGCAGCCCGGGGGACACAGATACGCAGTATTTT	CASSPGDTDTQYF
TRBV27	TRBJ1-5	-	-	TGTGCCAGCAGTTCAGACTACAGGGTGCATCAGCCCCAGCATTTT	CASSSDYRVHQPQHF
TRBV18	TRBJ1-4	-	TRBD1	TGTGCCAGCTCACCTCAAGGACAGGGCGGTGAAAAACTGTTTTTT	CASSPQGQGGEKLFF
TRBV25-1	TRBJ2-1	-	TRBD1	TGTGCCAGCAGTAACCCGGGACAGCAACGGAATGAGCAGTTCTTC	CASSNPGQQRNEQFF
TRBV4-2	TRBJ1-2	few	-	TGTGCCAGCAGCCAAGGACCAGGGCCTAACTATGGCTACACCTTC	CASSQGPGPNYGYTF
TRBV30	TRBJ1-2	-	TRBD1	TGTGCCTGGAGGGGACAGGGGCTGCAAAACAACTATGGCTACACCTTC	CAWRGQGLQNNYGYTF
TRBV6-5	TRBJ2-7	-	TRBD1	TGTGCCAGCAGAAGGGACAGCTACGAGCAGTACTTC	CASRRDSYEQYF
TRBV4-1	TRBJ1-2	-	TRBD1	TGCGCCAGCAGCCAGACAGGGAGTTGGTATGGCTACACCTTC	CASSQTGSWYGYTF
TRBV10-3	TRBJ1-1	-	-	TGTGCCATCGGGGAGGGAAAGCCTGAAGCTTTCTTT	CAIGEGKPEAFF
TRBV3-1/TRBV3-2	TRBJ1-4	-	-	TGTGCCAGCAGCCCAGTCAGGGCAGGCGTAAATGAAAAACTGTTTTTT	CASSPVRAGVNEKLFF
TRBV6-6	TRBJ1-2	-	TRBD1	TGTGCCAGCAGTCAGGACAGGGGTACCTATGGCTACACCTTC	CASSQDRGTYGYTF
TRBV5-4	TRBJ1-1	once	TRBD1	TGTGCCAGCAGCCCCGGGACAGGAGACACTGAAGCTTTCTTT	CASSPGTGDTEAFF
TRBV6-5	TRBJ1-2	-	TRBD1	TGTGCCAGCAGCCGACAGGGTGGGGGCTATGGCTACACCTTC	CASSRQGGGYGYTF